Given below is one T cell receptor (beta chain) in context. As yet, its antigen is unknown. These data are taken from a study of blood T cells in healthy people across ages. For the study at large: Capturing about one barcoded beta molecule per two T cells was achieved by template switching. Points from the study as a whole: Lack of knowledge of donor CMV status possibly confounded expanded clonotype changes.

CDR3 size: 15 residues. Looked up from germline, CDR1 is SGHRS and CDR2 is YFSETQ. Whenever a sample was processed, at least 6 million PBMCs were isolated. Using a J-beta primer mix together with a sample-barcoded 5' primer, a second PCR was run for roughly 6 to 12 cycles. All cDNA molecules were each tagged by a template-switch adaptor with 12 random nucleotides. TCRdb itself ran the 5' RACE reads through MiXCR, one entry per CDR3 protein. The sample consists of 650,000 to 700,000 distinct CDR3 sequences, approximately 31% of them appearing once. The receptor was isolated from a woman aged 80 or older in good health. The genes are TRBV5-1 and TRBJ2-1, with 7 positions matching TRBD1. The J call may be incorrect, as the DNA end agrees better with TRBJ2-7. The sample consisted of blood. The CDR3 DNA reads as TGCGCCAGCAGCTCTGCCGAGGGGGCCGACTACGAGCAGTACTTC. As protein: CASSSAEGADYEQYF.